This TCR beta chain comes out of a study of brain T cells in children with intractable seizures. Sequencing was limited to surgery cases with top T cell transcript signatures in brain tissue. Pre-surgery treatment included at least one anti-epileptic drug. This clone was recorded only once. The antigen is unknown. Study-wide results and limits: Clones missing pre-surgery may reflect undersampling of that blood sample.

Data came from immunoSEQ multiplex PCR; TCRdb stores just in-frame clones and leaves some out. This repertoire shows fewer than 150,000 clones, approximately 94% found once; its top ten account for roughly 4%. Trimming removed 1 base from V and 4 bases from J; junction bases left unmatched: 11. CDR1 is MNHEY and CDR2 is SVGEGT in the germline V gene. CDR3 length equals 17 residues. Sample: peripheral blood, taken at surgery. The chain is built from TRBV6-2 or TRBV6-3 and TRBJ2-3; 7 positions match TRBD2. This sequence was found in a boy younger than two with hemimegalencephaly and intractable seizures. CDR3 residues: CASSYFRPREMADTQYF. Written as DNA, the CDR3 is TGTGCCAGCAGTTACTTTCGACCGCGGGAGATGGCAGATACGCAGTATTTT.